This T cell receptor beta chain was sequenced for a study of cytomegalovirus exposure and HLA in healthy donors. Study findings and constraints: Differences between HLA loci emerged in a later analysis of TCR association rates, with DRB1 most and HLA-C fewest. The classifier reportedly diagnosed cytomegalovirus status with high sensitivity and specificity. One cluster of highly shared sequence variants probably arose as a sequencing artifact.

Both 60 Vbeta primers and 13 Jbeta primers went into the PCR. Sequenced by immunoSEQ multiplex PCR; TCRdb stores in-frame clones only, minus some. This table holds 220,000 or so clones. On this clone: Its antigen remains unknown.

This TCR came from a girl aged 2 to 9 in good health and CMV-seropositive. The source material was PBMCs.

The CDR3 loop is CAISPHDGTSNEQFF. CDR3 coding DNA: TGTGCCATCAGTCCTCACGACGGGACTTCCAATGAGCAGTTCTTC. V is TRBV10-3 and J is TRBJ2-1; D possibly corresponds to TRBD2 (6 bases). The V and J ends lost 5 bases and 6 bases respectively, with 17 bases between them. Germline-derived CDR1 and CDR2 are ENHRY and SYGVKD. The CDR3 is 15 amino acids.